This entry features one TCR beta chain sequence. The target antigen is unknown. The PCR had 60 Vbeta and 13 Jbeta primers. Profiled with immunoSEQ multiplex PCR; TCRdb holds only in-frame clones, not every one. The data show over 100,000 clones, approximately 74% seen once. Donors were ostensibly healthy at sampling, although undocumented immune exposures were probable. These data are taken from a study of cytomegalovirus exposure and HLA in healthy donors. The study's findings and limits: In vitro assays verified that a few CMV-associated chains recognized CMV antigens specifically. TCR beta V segments were, for the most part, productive about 87% or about 30% of the time in an earlier analysis.

Germline CDR1 and CDR2: SGHDT and YYEEEE. The CDR3 extends over 14 amino acids. V was trimmed by 1 base and J by 11 bases, leaving 16 bases between them. The specimen was PBMCs. The sequence derives from a male donor in good health and CMV-seronegative. The chain joins TRBV5-6 to TRBJ1-5; no firm D call. CDR3 region: CASSLWQARLAQHF. CDR3 DNA: TGTGCCAGCAGCTTGTGGCAGGCAAGGCTGGCCCAGCATTTT.